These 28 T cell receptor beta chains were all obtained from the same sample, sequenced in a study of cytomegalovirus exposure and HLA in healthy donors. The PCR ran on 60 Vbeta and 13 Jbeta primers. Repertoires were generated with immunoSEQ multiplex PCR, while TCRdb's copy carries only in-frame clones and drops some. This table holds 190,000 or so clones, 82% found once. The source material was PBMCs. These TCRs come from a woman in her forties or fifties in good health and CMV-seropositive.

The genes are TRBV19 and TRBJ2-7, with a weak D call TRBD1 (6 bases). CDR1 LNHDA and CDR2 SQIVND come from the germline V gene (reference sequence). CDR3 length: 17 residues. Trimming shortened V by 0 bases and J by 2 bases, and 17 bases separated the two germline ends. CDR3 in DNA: TGTGCCAGTAGTATAGACCGGGACACTTCCACCCCCTACGAGCAGTACTTC. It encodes CASSIDRDTSTPYEQYF.

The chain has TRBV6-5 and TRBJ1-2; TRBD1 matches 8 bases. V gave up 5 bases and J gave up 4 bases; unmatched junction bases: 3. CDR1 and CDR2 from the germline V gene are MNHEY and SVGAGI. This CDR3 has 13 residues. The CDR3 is CASSGGQVYGYTF. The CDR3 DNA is TGTGCCAGCAGTGGGGGACAGGTCTATGGCTACACCTTC.

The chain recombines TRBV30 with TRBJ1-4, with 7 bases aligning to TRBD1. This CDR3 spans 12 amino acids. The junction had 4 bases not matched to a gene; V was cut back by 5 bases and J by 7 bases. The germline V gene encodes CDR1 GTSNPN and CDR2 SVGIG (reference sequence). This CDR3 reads CAWGTVSEKLFF. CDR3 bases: TGTGCCTGGGGGACAGTGAGTGAAAAACTGTTTTTT. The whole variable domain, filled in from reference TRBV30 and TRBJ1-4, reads SQTIHQWPATLVQPVGSPLSLECTVEGTSNPNLYWYRQAAGRGLQLLFYSVGIGQISSEVPQNLSASRPQDRQFILSSKKLLLSDSGFYLCAWGTVSEKLFFGSGTQLSVL.

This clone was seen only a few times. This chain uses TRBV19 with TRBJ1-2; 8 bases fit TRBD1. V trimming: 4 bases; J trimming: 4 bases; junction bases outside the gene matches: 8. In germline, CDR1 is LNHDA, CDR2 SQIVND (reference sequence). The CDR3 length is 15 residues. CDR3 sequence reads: CASSRGQAETYGYTF. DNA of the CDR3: TGTGCCAGTAGTAGGGGACAGGCCGAGACCTATGGCTACACCTTC.

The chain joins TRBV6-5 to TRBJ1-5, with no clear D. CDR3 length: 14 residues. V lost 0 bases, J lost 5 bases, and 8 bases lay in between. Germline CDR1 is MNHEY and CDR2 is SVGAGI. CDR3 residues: CASSYSERHQPQHF. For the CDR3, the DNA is TGTGCCAGCAGTTACTCCGAGAGGCATCAGCCCCAGCATTTT.

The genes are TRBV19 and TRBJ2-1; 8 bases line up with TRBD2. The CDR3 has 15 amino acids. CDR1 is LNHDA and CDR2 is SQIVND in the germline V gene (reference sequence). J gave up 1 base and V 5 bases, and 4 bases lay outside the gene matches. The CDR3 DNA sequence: TGTGCCAGTAGTTCGGGAGGGGGTTCCTACAATGAGCAGTTCTTC. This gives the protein CASSSGGGSYNEQFF.

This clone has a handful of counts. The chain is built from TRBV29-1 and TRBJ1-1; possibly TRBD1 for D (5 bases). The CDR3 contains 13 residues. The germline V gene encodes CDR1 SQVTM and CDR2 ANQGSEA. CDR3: CSWRRGGHTEAFF. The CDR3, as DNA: TGCAGTTGGCGGAGGGGAGGTCACACTGAAGCTTTCTTT.

CDR3 sequence: CASSQQLAVFYNEQFF. In nucleotides, the CDR3 is TGTGCCAGCAGCCAACAACTAGCGGTCTTCTACAATGAGCAGTTCTTC. The chain joins TRBV28 to TRBJ2-1; TRBD2 matches at 8 bases. The trim removed 6 bases at V and 3 bases at J, leaving 10 bases unmatched. Germline V gene data show CDR1 as MDHEN and CDR2 as SYDVKM. This CDR3 is built from 16 residues.

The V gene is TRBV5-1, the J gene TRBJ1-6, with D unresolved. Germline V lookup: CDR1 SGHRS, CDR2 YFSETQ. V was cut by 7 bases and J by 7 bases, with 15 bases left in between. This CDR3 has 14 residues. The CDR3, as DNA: TGCGCCAGCCGGCCGGAGGCCGTCAATTCACCCCTCCACTTT. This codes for CASRPEAVNSPLHF.

CDR3 DNA: TGTGCCAGCAGTTTATTGGGAAGGGGGCAGGAGACCCAGTACTTC. This codes for CASSLLGRGQETQYF. The chain uses TRBV28 and TRBJ2-5, with TRBD1 matching 7 bases. The J segment lost 5 bases and the V segment lost 1 base, leaving 7 bases of the junction unmatched. Germline assignment: CDR1 MDHEN and CDR2 SYDVKM. This CDR3 is built from 15 residues.

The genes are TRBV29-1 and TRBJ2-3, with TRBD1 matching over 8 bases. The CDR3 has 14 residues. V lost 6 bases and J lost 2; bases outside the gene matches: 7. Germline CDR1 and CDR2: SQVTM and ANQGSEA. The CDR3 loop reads CSVVGQAPTDTQYF. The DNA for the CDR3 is TGCAGCGTGGTGGGACAGGCTCCCACAGATACGCAGTATTTT.

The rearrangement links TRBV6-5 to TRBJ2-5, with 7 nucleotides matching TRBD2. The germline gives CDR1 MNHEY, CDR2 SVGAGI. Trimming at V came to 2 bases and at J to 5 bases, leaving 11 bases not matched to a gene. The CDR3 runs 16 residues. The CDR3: CASSYGAGMGGETQYF. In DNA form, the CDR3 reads TGTGCCAGCAGTTACGGGGCGGGAATGGGGGGGGAGACCCAGTACTTC.

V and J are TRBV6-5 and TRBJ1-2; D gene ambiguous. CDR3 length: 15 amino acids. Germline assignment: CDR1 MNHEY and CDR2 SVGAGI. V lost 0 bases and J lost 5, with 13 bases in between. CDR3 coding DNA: TGTGCCAGCAGTTACTCCCCCTCTGGAGAATATGGCTACACCTTC. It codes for CASSYSPSGEYGYTF.

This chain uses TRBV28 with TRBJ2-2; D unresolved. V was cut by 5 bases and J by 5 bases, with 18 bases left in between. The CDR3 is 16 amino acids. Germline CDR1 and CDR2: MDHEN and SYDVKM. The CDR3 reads CASSPPGKRGTGELFF. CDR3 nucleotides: TGTGCCAGCAGTCCCCCCGGTAAAAGAGGAACCGGGGAGCTGTTTTTT.

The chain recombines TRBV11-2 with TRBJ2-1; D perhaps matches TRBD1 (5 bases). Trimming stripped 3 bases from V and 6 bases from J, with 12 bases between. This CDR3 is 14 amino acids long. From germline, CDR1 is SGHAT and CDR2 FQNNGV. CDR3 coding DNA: TGTGCCAGCAGCTTTGATGGCAGGGCCAATGAGCAGTTCTTC. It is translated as CASSFDGRANEQFF.

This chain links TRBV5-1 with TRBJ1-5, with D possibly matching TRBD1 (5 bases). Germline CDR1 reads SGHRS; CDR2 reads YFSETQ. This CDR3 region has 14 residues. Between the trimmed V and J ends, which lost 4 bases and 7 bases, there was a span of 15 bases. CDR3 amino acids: CASSETGGVQPQHF. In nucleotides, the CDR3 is TGCGCCAGCAGCGAGACGGGGGGGGTGCAGCCCCAGCATTTT.

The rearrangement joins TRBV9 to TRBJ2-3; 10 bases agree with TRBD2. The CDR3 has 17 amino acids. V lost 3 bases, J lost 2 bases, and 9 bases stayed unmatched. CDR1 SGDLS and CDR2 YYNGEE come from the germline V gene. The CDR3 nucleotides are TGTGCCAGCAGCGCTCAGAGCGGGGGGGCCTTCACAGATACGCAGTATTTT. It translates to CASSAQSGGAFTDTQYF.

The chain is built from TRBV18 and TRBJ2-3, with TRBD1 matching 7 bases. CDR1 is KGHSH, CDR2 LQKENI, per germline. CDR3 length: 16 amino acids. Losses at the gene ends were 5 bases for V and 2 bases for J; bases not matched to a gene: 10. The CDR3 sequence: CASSGGQKLATDTQYF. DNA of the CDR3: TGTGCCAGCTCAGGGGGACAGAAGTTGGCCACAGATACGCAGTATTTT.

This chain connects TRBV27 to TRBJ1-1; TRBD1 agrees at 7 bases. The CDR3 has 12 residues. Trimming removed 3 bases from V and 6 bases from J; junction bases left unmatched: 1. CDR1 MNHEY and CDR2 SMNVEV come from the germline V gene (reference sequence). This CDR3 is CASSLTGSEAFF. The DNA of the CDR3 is TGTGCCAGCAGTTTGACAGGGTCTGAAGCTTTCTTT.

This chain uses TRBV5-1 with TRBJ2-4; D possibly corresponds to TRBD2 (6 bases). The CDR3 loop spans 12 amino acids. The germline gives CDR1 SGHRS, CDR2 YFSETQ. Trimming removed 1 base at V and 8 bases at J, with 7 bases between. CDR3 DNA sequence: TGCGCCAGCAGCTTGCCGGGGGACATTCAGTACTTC. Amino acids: CASSLPGDIQYF.

The CDR3, as DNA: TGTGCCAGCAGACCGGGACAGGGGTTGTATGAGCAGTTCTTC. Protein: CASRPGQGLYEQFF. The rearrangement links TRBV28 to TRBJ2-1; 10 bases match TRBD1. Losses at the gene ends were 6 bases for V and 8 bases for J; bases not matched to a gene: 7. Germline CDR1 MDHEN, CDR2 SYDVKM. The CDR3 has 14 amino acids.

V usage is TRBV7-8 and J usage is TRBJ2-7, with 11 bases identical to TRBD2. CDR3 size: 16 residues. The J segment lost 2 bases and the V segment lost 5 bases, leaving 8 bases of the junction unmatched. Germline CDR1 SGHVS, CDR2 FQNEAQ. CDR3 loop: CASSIGGTSGTYEQYF. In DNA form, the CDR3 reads TGTGCCAGCAGCATAGGTGGGACTAGCGGAACCTACGAGCAGTACTTC.

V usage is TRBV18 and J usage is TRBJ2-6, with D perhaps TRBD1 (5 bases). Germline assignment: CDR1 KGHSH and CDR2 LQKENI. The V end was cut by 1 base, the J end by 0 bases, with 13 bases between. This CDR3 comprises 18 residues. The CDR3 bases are TGTGCCAGCTCACCACTAGTCTCAGGGTCCTCTGGGGCCAACGTCCTGACTTTC. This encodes CASSPLVSGSSGANVLTF.

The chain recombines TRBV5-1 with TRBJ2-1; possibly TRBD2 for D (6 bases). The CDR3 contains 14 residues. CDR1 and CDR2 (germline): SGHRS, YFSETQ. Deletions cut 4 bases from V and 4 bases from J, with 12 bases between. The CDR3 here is CASSPLGGYNEQFF. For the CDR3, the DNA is TGCGCCAGCAGCCCCTTGGGGGGTTACAATGAGCAGTTCTTC.

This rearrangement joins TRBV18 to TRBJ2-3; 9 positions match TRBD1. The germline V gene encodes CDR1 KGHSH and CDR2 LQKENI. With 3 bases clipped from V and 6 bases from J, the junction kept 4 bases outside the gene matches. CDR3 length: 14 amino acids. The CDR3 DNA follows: TGTGCCAGCTCACCGCTACAGGGGGCTGATACGCAGTATTTT. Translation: CASSPLQGADTQYF.

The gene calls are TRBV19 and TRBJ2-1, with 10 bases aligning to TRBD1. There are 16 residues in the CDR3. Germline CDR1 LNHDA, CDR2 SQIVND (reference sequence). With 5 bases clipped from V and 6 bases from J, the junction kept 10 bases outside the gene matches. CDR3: CASSETGGPKGNEQFF. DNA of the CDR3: TGTGCCAGTAGTGAGACAGGGGGCCCTAAAGGCAATGAGCAGTTCTTC.

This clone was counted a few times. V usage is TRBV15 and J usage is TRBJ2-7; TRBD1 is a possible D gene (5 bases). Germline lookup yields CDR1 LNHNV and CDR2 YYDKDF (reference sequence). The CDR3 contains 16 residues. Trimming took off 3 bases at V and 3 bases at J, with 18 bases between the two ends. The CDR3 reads CATSSLNDRTSYEQYF. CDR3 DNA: TGTGCCACCAGCAGCCTTAACGACAGAACGAGCTACGAGCAGTACTTC. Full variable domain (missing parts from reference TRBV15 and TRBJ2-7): DAMVIQNPRYQVTQFGKPVTLSCSQTLNHNVMYWYQQKSSQAPKLLFHYYDKDFNNEADTPDNFQSRRPNTSFCFLDIRSPGLGDTAMYLCATSSLNDRTSYEQYFGPGTRLTVT.

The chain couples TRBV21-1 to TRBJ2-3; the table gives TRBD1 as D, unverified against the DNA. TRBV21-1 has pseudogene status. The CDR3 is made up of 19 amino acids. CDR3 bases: TGTGCCAGCAGTAACCCCCGGGACAGGGGACTTACTAGCACAGATACGCAGTATTTT. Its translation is CASSNPRDRGLTSTDTQYF.